This TCR beta chain originates from a study of blood T cell repertoires in COVID-19 (dated by TCRdb to 2020 to 2022). As for the study more broadly: Collaborator samples came from the United States, Italy and Spain and covered acute and convalescent phases of COVID-19. A freely available public database, intended as a resource for researchers studying the immune response to SARS-CoV-2, is where the repertoires were released. Where available, HLA class I and class II types were obtained from metadata supplied by the sample provider rather than from assay-based typing. The dataset comprised deeply sampled blood TCRbeta repertoires from subjects exposed to, actively infected with, or recovered from COVID-19. Samples came from the ongoing ImmuneRACE study (first 160 participants) plus 1,254 subjects from 6 global collaborators. The prospective study material was composed of cDNA or gDNA derived from T cells, B-cell-depleted T cells, or PBMCs. Nearly every sample came with metadata listing a de-identified subject ID, COVID-19 status, age in years and sex. Overall study results and their limits: Clinical and demographic metadata were provided uncurated, with the amount varying by source and participant.

On this clone: No cognate antigen has been identified for it. No base-level quality is on record; no much larger clone is a single base apart.

TCRbeta CDR3 regions were amplified from genomic DNA using the immunoSEQ Assay, a bias-controlled multiplex PCR. In the original analysis: Within the assay, amplification of reference gene primers was used to estimate how many nucleated cells each sample contained. Sequence reads were collapsed and filtered to measure the absolute abundance of every unique TCRbeta CDR3 rearrangement. For each sample, productive Simpson clonality was calculated as the square root of Simpson's diversity index over productive rearrangements. What TCRdb holds here is the immuneACCESS table cut down to in-frame rearrangements. Part of the clones is not present; checked against another copy, under half of the missing clones reflect an unresolved V gene, and the others are unexplained. That table supplies the V and J calls and clone size; D and trimming were determined from the DNA. For this sample the table gives hundreds of thousands of clones, of which about 80% were detected only once. Jointly, the top ten make up more than 4.5% of the sample.

Looking up the germline V gene yields CDR1 MGHDK and CDR2 SYGVNS. V is cut back by 7 bases and J by 7 bases, with 9 bases in the junction unmatched. From the cysteine through the phenylalanine, the CDR3 covers 15 amino acids. Only the CDR3 part of the read is kept: 45 bases, read in frame from the first base. In the prospective study, participants were about 18 to 95 years old, resided in under 30 geographic areas of the United States, and were enrolled through a virtual design. To assign participants to cohorts, the prospective study relied on clinical history that participants themselves reported in a screening survey and a study questionnaire. Exposed participants were defined as having been in contact with someone with a PCR-confirmed or clinician-diagnosed COVID-19 case within 2 weeks of study entry. Mobile phlebotomists in the prospective study collected whole blood, serum and a nasopharyngeal or oropharyngeal swab from every participant. Additional blood draws and questionnaires over an approximately 2-month period could optionally be provided by prospective study participants. Before DNA extraction, prospective study blood samples were shipped either frozen or at room temperature.

Recombination connected TRBV25-1 to TRBJ2-1; 11 nucleotides in the junction match TRBD2. Specimen: PBMCs or T cells enriched from blood (not recorded which). This TCR derives from a woman between 45 and 65 years old who had been exposed to COVID-19. In nucleotide form, the sequence is TGTGCCAGCACCAGCACGCTAGCGGGGGGTAATGAGCAGTTCTTC. The encoded protein is CASTSTLAGGNEQFF.